The 11 T cell receptor beta chains in this list originate from one sample, sequenced in a study of regulatory T cells in long-lasting Graves disease. Time point defined: newly diagnosed GD, antithyroid drugs for less than 3 months. The TCR library was made from RNA extracted from PBMCs. The authors built TCR beta libraries using iRepertoire HTBI primers and Arm-PCR of CDR3 regions. TCRdb re-analysed the multiplex PCR reads in MiXCR, keeping a single row per CDR3 protein. The data hold around 450,000 distinct CDR3 sequences, with 14% to 15% observed a single time. This sample also belongs to another study, concerning T cells in Graves' hyperthyroidism and ophthalmopathy.

The source material was peripheral blood mononuclear cells (PBMCs), sampled at new diagnosis, from a patient treated with antithyroid drugs. The receptor source for this set is a woman in her 30s with Graves disease.

This clonotype was found many times. The V and J genes are TRBV5-1 and TRBJ2-1, with TRBD2 matching over 8 bases. V shed 5 bases and J 0 bases; nucleotides not matched to a gene: 7. CDR3 length: 16 amino acids. CDR1 is SGHRS, CDR2 YFSETQ, per germline. In DNA form, the CDR3 reads TGCGCCAGCAGAGAGGTGGCGGGAGGCTCCTACAATGAGCAGTTCTTC. This translates into CASREVAGGSYNEQFF.

The V and J genes are TRBV5-1 and TRBJ2-2; TRBD1 matches at 9 bases. The ends lost 4 bases at V and 6 bases at J; junction bases unmatched: 13. The CDR3 has 17 residues. CDR1 is SGHRS, CDR2 YFSETQ, per germline. Here the CDR3 DNA reads TGCGCCAGCAGCCTGAAGCTAAACAGGGGGCGCGCCGGGGAGCTGTTTTTT. Translating gives CASSLKLNRGRAGELFF.

This clonotype was counted many times. The chain uses TRBV3-1 and TRBJ1-2, with TRBD1 as a possible D gene (6 bases). CDR1 is LGHDT and CDR2 is YNNKEL in the germline V gene (reference sequence). The V end lost 1 base, the J end lost 9 bases, and 15 bases lay between the germline ends. CDR3 length: 14 amino acids. The CDR3 nucleotides read TGTGCCAGCAGCCAAGGGAGGACAGTCGGCCGCTACACCTTC. It encodes CASSQGRTVGRYTF.

The chain joins TRBV5-6 to TRBJ1-1; D possibly corresponds to TRBD1 (5 bases). The CDR3 extends over 14 amino acids. The germline V gene encodes CDR1 SGHDT and CDR2 YYEEEE. V was shortened by 4 bases and J by 4 bases, with 14 bases between the two germline ends. CDR3 residues: CASSRDGGATEAFF. The CDR3 DNA reads TGTGCCAGCAGCCGGGACGGCGGGGCCACTGAAGCTTTCTTT.

This clonotype was detected many times. The chain is built from TRBV5-5 and TRBJ2-7; the D call may be TRBD1 or TRBD2 (6 bases each). V lost 0 bases and J lost 4, with 17 bases in between. CDR1 and CDR2 (germline): SGHKS, YYEKEE (reference sequence). This CDR3 spans 16 amino acids. As DNA, the CDR3 is TGTGCCAGCAGCTTGGAGGGGGGTGCACGGTCTTACGAGCAGTACTTC. It codes for CASSLEGGARSYEQYF.

This clonotype has at least ten counts. This chain connects TRBV2 to TRBJ1-1; 8 nucleotides line up with TRBD1. This CDR3 has 15 amino acids. The V gene's germline CDR1 is SNHLY and CDR2 FYNNEI. V lost 6 bases to trimming and J lost 6 bases; unmatched junction nucleotides: 12. The CDR3 is CASRDPTGVGAEAFF. The DNA of the CDR3 is TGTGCCAGCAGGGACCCGACAGGGGTGGGGGCTGAAGCTTTCTTT.

This clonotype was recorded at least ten times. The chain employs TRBV20-1 and TRBJ1-6; 9 bases align to TRBD1. V was pared by 2 bases and J by 7 bases, with 3 bases of the junction left unmatched. The length of the CDR3 is 14 residues. Germline CDR1 and CDR2: DFQATT and SNEGSKA (reference sequence). The CDR3 DNA follows: TGCAGTGCTAGACCGACAGGGGGAAATTCACCCCTCCACTTT. The encoded protein is CSARPTGGNSPLHF.

This clonotype was recorded many times. J is TRBJ2-7 and V is TRBV27; TRBD1 aligns across 9 bases. The junction had 4 bases not matched to a gene; V was cut back by 9 bases and J by 1 base. Germline V gene lookup returns CDR1 MNHEY and CDR2 SMNVEV (reference sequence). The CDR3 covers 13 residues. CDR3 coding DNA: TGTGCCAGTACAGGGGGCCGGTCCTACGAGCAGTACTTC. It is translated as CASTGGRSYEQYF.

This clonotype appeared many times. The chain uses TRBV5-6 and TRBJ2-3; D is uncertain. This CDR3 has 13 residues. The V end lost 3 bases, the J end lost 5 bases, and 10 bases lay between the germline ends. Germline V lookup: CDR1 SGHDT, CDR2 YYEEEE. CDR3 DNA sequence: TGTGCCAGCAGCTCCCCGACGGGAGATACGCAGTATTTT. Translating it yields CASSSPTGDTQYF.

A remark on this clonotype: At one end the junction does not follow the germline gene, possibly because of a read error. The rearrangement joins TRBV19 to TRBJ2-1; 10 bases fit TRBD1. The CDR3 covers 15 residues. Germline CDR1 reads LNHDA; CDR2 reads SQIVND (reference sequence). The CDR3 nucleotides are TGTGCCAGTAGTATCAGGGACAGGGGAGGCGATGAGCAGCTCTTC. Protein sequence: CASSIRDRGGDEQLF.

There are many counts of this clonotype. The chain has TRBV20-1 and TRBJ2-7, with D unresolved. V was trimmed by 5 bases and J by 0 bases, leaving 11 bases between them. The CDR3 sequence is 13 residues long. Germline V gives CDR1 DFQATT, CDR2 SNEGSKA (reference sequence). CDR3 sequence: CSAQGPSSYEQYF. CDR3 bases: TGCAGTGCTCAAGGACCAAGCTCCTACGAGCAGTACTTC.